These 31 T cell receptor beta chains were sequenced from one sample in a study of blood T cell repertoires in COVID-19. Assay used: immunoSEQ multiplex PCR; TCRdb lists only in-frame clones, some missing. The top ten hold 36% of the sample, which has fewer than 90,000 clones, just under 85% seen once. The sample taken for sequencing was peripheral blood. The origin of the receptors is a man aged 70-80 years with acute or convalescent COVID-19.

V usage is TRBV7-9 and J usage is TRBJ1-1, with D perhaps matching TRBD1 (6 bases). The ends were cut back, 4 bases at V and 0 bases at J, with 18 bases in the middle. The germline CDR1 and CDR2 sequences are SEHNR and FQNEAQ (reference sequence). This CDR3 region has 17 residues. CDR3 coding DNA: TGTGCCAGCAGCTCCCCAGGAAACAGGGAAATGAACACTGAAGCTTTCTTT. Translating it yields CASSSPGNREMNTEAFF. The full variable domain, in which reference TRBV7-9 and TRBJ1-1 provide the parts outside the CDR3, is DTGVSQNPRHKITKRGQNVTFRCDPISEHNRLYWYRQTLGQGPEFLTYFQNEAQLEKSRLLSDRFSAERPKGSFSTLEIQRTEQGDSAMYLCASSSPGNREMNTEAFFGQGTRLTVV.

This clone was observed a few times. This chain joins TRBV4-1 and TRBJ1-4; D not resolved. The CDR3 is 15 amino acids. Germline assignment: CDR1 MGHRA and CDR2 YSYEKL. V was trimmed by 4 bases and J by 0 bases, leaving 9 bases between them. CDR3 amino acids: CASSPGISTNEKLFF. CDR3 DNA sequence: TGCGCCAGCAGCCCCGGGATTTCAACTAATGAAAAACTGTTTTTT.

V usage is TRBV5-4 and J usage is TRBJ2-2; 9 nucleotides align to TRBD2. The CDR3 is made up of 17 amino acids. Germline trimming cut 0 bases from V and 2 bases from J; bases unmatched to any gene: 5. Germline V gene lookup returns CDR1 SGHNT and CDR2 YYREEE (reference sequence). The CDR3 coding sequence is TGTGCCAGCAGCTTGGCCGGGCTAGCGGGAAACACCGGGGAGCTGTTTTTT. Amino acids: CASSLAGLAGNTGELFF.

CDR3 sequence reads: CASSLARGTDTQYF. The CDR3 coding sequence is TGTGCCAGCAGCTTAGCCCGGGGCACAGATACGCAGTATTTT. This rearrangement joins TRBV11-2 to TRBJ2-3; no definite D call. In germline, CDR1 is SGHAT, CDR2 FQNNGV. The CDR3 length is 14 residues. V lost 1 base and J lost 1, with 6 bases in between.

This clone is a singleton in its sample. The chain combines TRBV5-1 with TRBJ2-7, with 7 nucleotides matching TRBD2. The CDR3 totals 14 residues. J gave up 2 bases and V 4 bases, and 6 bases lay outside the gene matches. Per the germline V gene, CDR1 is SGHRS and CDR2 is YFSETQ. The CDR3 coding sequence is TGCGCCAGCAGCCCGAGACTAGCTGCCTACGAGCAGTACTTC. Protein product: CASSPRLAAYEQYF.

The chain is built from TRBV5-4 and TRBJ2-1; D may be TRBD2 (6 bases). CDR1 SGHNT and CDR2 YYREEE come from the germline V gene (reference sequence). Deletions cut 0 bases from V and 2 bases from J, with 12 bases between. The CDR3 is made up of 16 amino acids. Here the CDR3 reads CASSLAGGVTYNEQFF. DNA for the CDR3: TGTGCCAGCAGCTTGGCGGGCGGGGTGACCTACAATGAGCAGTTCTTC.

The chain combines TRBV2 with TRBJ2-1, with 8 bases that match TRBD2. The germline V gene has CDR1 SNHLY and CDR2 FYNNEI. The CDR3 runs 19 residues. The ends lost 2 bases at V and 0 bases at J; junction bases unmatched: 12. The CDR3 is CASSERTSSGGSSYNEQFF. The CDR3 DNA follows: TGTGCCAGCAGTGAAAGGACTAGCAGCGGCGGGAGCTCCTACAATGAGCAGTTCTTC.

The V call is TRBV25-1, the J call TRBJ1-5; D is uncertain. This CDR3 contains 16 residues. CDR1 MGHDK and CDR2 SYGVNS come from the germline V gene. V gave up 3 bases and J gave up 3 bases, with 15 bases separating them. CDR3 sequence: CASSDYSRGDNQPQHF. DNA of the CDR3: TGTGCCAGCAGTGACTACTCGCGGGGTGACAATCAGCCCCAGCATTTT.

CDR3 loop: CASSVAGGQGTEAFF. DNA for the CDR3: TGTGCCAGCAGCGTAGCAGGCGGACAGGGTACTGAAGCTTTCTTT. The chain joins TRBV9 to TRBJ1-1, with 8 bases that match TRBD1. The CDR3 covers 15 residues. Losses at the gene ends were 0 bases for V and 5 bases for J; bases not matched to a gene: 6. Germline CDR1 SGDLS, CDR2 YYNGEE.

CDR3 nucleotides: TGTGCCAGTAGCCCCGGGACAGTGCTGGGGACCCAGTACTTC. Its translation is CASSPGTVLGTQYF. This chain uses TRBV19 with TRBJ2-5; TRBD1 agrees at 7 bases. With V trimmed by 6 bases and J by 7 bases, 11 bases remained unmatched. The CDR3 extends over 14 amino acids. Germline values: CDR1 LNHDA, CDR2 SQIVND (reference sequence).

This chain links TRBV7-2 with TRBJ1-5; D might be TRBD1 (5 bases). CDR1 and CDR2 from the germline V gene are SGHTA and FQGNSA. V gave up 5 bases and J gave up 0 bases, with 11 bases separating them. The CDR3 length is 15 residues. The CDR3 region has the DNA TGTGCCAGCAGCCCAGGGCCTTATAGCAATCAGCCCCAGCATTTT. Protein: CASSPGPYSNQPQHF.

V and J are TRBV19 and TRBJ2-5, with D possibly being TRBD2 (6 bases). The CDR3 covers 13 residues. The germline gives CDR1 LNHDA, CDR2 SQIVND (reference sequence). V was cut by 6 bases and J by 5 bases, with 13 bases left in between. DNA of the CDR3: TGTGCCAGTAGCGCGCCGGGAGAGGAGACCCAGTACTTC. Residues: CASSAPGEETQYF.

This chain connects TRBV28 to TRBJ2-7; 7 bases map to TRBD1. Germline V gene sequence: CDR1 MDHEN, CDR2 SYDVKM. V was pared by 4 bases and J by 1 base, with 10 bases of the junction left unmatched. This CDR3 spans 16 amino acids. CDR3 in amino acids: CASSSRPLQGSYEQYF. CDR3 DNA sequence: TGTGCCAGCAGTTCCCGCCCCTTACAGGGGTCCTACGAGCAGTACTTC.

The chain has TRBV5-5 and TRBJ2-3; the D gene is possibly TRBD1 (6 bases). This CDR3 contains 16 residues. Germline CDR1 SGHKS, CDR2 YYEKEE (reference sequence). V was cut by 4 bases and J by 2 bases, with 17 bases left in between. The chain's CDR3 is CASSLPPGQNTDTQYF. The CDR3, as DNA: TGTGCCAGCAGCCTCCCGCCGGGACAAAACACAGATACGCAGTATTTT. The full variable domain, its missing parts supplied by reference TRBV5-5 and TRBJ2-3, is DAGVTQSPTHLIKTRGQQVTLRCSPISGHKSVSWYQQVLGQGPQFIFQYYEKEERGRGNFPDRFSARQFPNYSSELNVNALLLGDSALYLCASSLPPGQNTDTQYFGPGTRLTVL.

V usage is TRBV9 and J usage is TRBJ2-7; TRBD2 matches 7 bases. Losses at the gene ends were 0 bases for V and 4 bases for J; bases not matched to a gene: 7. The CDR3 covers 15 residues. Germline lookup yields CDR1 SGDLS and CDR2 YYNGEE. The CDR3 here is CASSVDGREWYEQYF. The CDR3 coding sequence is TGTGCCAGCAGCGTAGACGGGCGGGAGTGGTACGAGCAGTACTTC.

The chain combines TRBV30 with TRBJ2-2; D is uncertain. CDR1 and CDR2 (germline): GTSNPN, SVGIG (reference sequence). Trimming took 3 bases from V and 6 from J, leaving 5 bases between them. The CDR3 loop spans 11 amino acids. The CDR3 sequence is CAWSVAGELFF. CDR3 nucleotides: TGTGCCTGGAGCGTAGCCGGGGAGCTGTTTTTT.

This clone was observed once. The chain employs TRBV19 and TRBJ2-3; 11 bases agree with TRBD2. The V and J ends lost 6 bases and 5 bases, in that order; junction bases with no gene match: 4. This CDR3 spans 14 amino acids. In germline, CDR1 is LNHDA, CDR2 SQIVND (reference sequence). The CDR3 protein is CASRTSGRRDTQYF. The DNA of the CDR3 is TGTGCCAGTAGAACTAGCGGGAGAAGAGATACGCAGTATTTT.

The CDR3 DNA is TGTGCCAGCAGTGAAGAACTCTGGGGCAGGGGCCAATCGAACACTGAAGCTTTCTTT. It encodes CASSEELWGRGQSNTEAFF. The V and J genes are TRBV2 and TRBJ1-1; D is perhaps TRBD1 (6 bases). The V end was cut by 1 base, the J end by 1 base, with 22 bases between. CDR3 length equals 19 residues. Germline V gives CDR1 SNHLY, CDR2 FYNNEI.

The V and J genes are TRBV7-9 and TRBJ1-1, with 7 bases that match TRBD1. Germline V lookup: CDR1 SEHNR, CDR2 FQNEAQ (reference sequence). J lost 1 base, V lost 5 bases, and 7 bases had no gene match. There are 15 residues in the CDR3. CDR3 amino acids: CASSPPDRWNTEAFF. The DNA of the CDR3 is TGTGCCAGCAGCCCACCGGACAGGTGGAACACTGAAGCTTTCTTT.

The chain carries TRBV7-2 and TRBJ1-1; 8 bases match TRBD1. Germline-derived CDR1 and CDR2 are SGHTA and FQGNSA. V shed 1 base, J shed 9 bases, and the junction held 13 bases outside the gene matches. The CDR3 extends over 16 amino acids. As DNA, the CDR3 is TGTGCCAGCAGCTTAGGGGCCCCAGGGCAGGGGGCGCAAGCTTTCTTT. It yields the protein CASSLGAPGQGAQAFF. The full variable domain, its missing parts supplied by reference TRBV7-2 and TRBJ1-1, is GAGVSQSPSNKVTEKGKDVELRCDPISGHTALYWYRQSLGQGLEFLIYFQGNSAPDKSGLPSDRFSAERTGGSVSTLTIQRTQQEDSAVYLCASSLGAPGQGAQAFFGQGTRLTVV.

The gene calls are TRBV18 and TRBJ2-3, with 13 positions matching TRBD2. Germline V gives CDR1 KGHSH, CDR2 LQKENI. J gave up 5 bases and V 2 bases, and 7 bases lay outside the gene matches. The CDR3 is 17 amino acids. Written as DNA, the CDR3 is TGTGCCAGCTCACCAACCACTAGCGGGGGGGCCAGAGATACGCAGTATTTT. Its protein product is CASSPTTSGGARDTQYF. The entire variable domain, with the rest obtained from reference TRBV18 and TRBJ2-3, is as follows: NAGVMQNPRHLVRRRGQEARLRCSPMKGHSHVYWYRQLPEEGLKFMVYLQKENIIDESGMPKERFSAEFPKEGPSILRIQQVVRGDSAAYFCASSPTTSGGARDTQYFGPGTRLTVL.

The chain employs TRBV5-4 and TRBJ2-5; 11 positions match TRBD1. The ends lost 4 bases at V and 1 base at J; junction bases unmatched: 6. The CDR3 is made up of 16 amino acids. CDR1 and CDR2 (germline): SGHNT, YYREEE (reference sequence). CDR3 bases: TGTGCCAGCAGCCTCGGGACAGGGGGACCCCAAGAGACCCAGTACTTC. It codes for CASSLGTGGPQETQYF.

The rearrangement uses TRBV7-2 and TRBJ2-3; 9 bases fit TRBD2. This CDR3 is 14 amino acids long. Trimming cost V 5 bases and J 4 bases; bases outside gene matches: 4. Germline CDR1 is SGHTA and CDR2 is FQGNSA. CDR3 sequence (DNA): TGTGCCAGCAGCCCACTAGCGGGTTCAGATACGCAGTATTTT. It codes for CASSPLAGSDTQYF.

The chain employs TRBV9 and TRBJ2-2, with D possibly being TRBD2 (5 bases). This CDR3 comprises 17 residues. The V end was cut by 0 bases, the J end by 0 bases, with 12 bases between. Per the germline V gene, CDR1 is SGDLS and CDR2 is YYNGEE. This chain's CDR3 is CASSVGSRASNTGELFF. CDR3 DNA sequence: TGTGCCAGCAGCGTAGGGTCGAGGGCATCGAACACCGGGGAGCTGTTTTTT.

The rearrangement joins TRBV4-2 to TRBJ2-1; 11 nucleotides align to TRBD2. With V trimmed by 4 bases and J by 5 bases, 10 bases remained unmatched. Germline V CDR1 and CDR2: LGHNA, YNFKEQ. The CDR3 extends over 17 amino acids. The CDR3 loop reads CASSLDLLAGGDNEQFF. The CDR3 DNA reads as TGTGCCAGCAGCCTAGACCTCCTAGCGGGAGGCGACAATGAGCAGTTCTTC.

The gene calls are TRBV2 and TRBJ1-2; 10 bases are a match to TRBD1. The germline CDR1 and CDR2 sequences are SNHLY and FYNNEI. J was trimmed by 4 bases and V by 8 bases; bases with no gene match: 7. This CDR3 comprises 14 residues. This CDR3 is CASVTGQGSYGYTF. CDR3 in DNA: TGTGCCAGCGTGACGGGACAGGGGAGCTATGGCTACACCTTC.

The chain has TRBV9 and TRBJ2-2; 9 nucleotides align to TRBD1. The germline gives CDR1 SGDLS, CDR2 YYNGEE. CDR3 length equals 17 residues. Losses at the gene ends were 0 bases for V and 5 bases for J; bases not matched to a gene: 8. CDR3 DNA: TGTGCCAGCAGCGTAGAAAGGAGGGACAGGGCTACCGGGGAGCTGTTTTTT. Encoded protein: CASSVERRDRATGELFF.

The rearrangement joins TRBV5-6 to TRBJ1-5, with 9 bases lining up with TRBD1. Germline CDR1 and CDR2: SGHDT and YYEEEE. The CDR3 is 15 amino acids. J gave up 7 bases and V 4 bases, and 9 bases lay outside the gene matches. CDR3 sequence reads: CASSRLDRGGQPQHF. The CDR3 DNA reads TGTGCCAGCAGCCGATTAGACAGGGGGGGCCAGCCCCAGCATTTT. The variable domain in full, with the rest retrieved from reference TRBV5-6 and TRBJ1-5, is DAGVTQSPTHLIKTRGQQVTLRCSPKSGHDTVSWYQQALGQGPQFIFQYYEEEERQRGNFPDRFSGHQFPNYSSELNVNALLLGDSALYLCASSRLDRGGQPQHFGDGTRLSIL.

The chain employs TRBV6-5 and TRBJ1-4; D possibly corresponds to TRBD1 (5 bases). The germline V gene encodes CDR1 MNHEY and CDR2 SVGAGI. The CDR3 contains 14 residues. Between the trimmed V and J ends, which lost 7 bases and 7 bases, there was a span of 16 bases. The CDR3 reads CASKGSDLSEKLFF. The CDR3 DNA follows: TGTGCCAGCAAGGGGTCAGACCTCTCTGAAAAACTGTTTTTT.

This clone appeared once. The rearrangement links TRBV29-1 to TRBJ2-7; 10 bases are a match to TRBD1. The CDR3 consists of 12 residues. CDR1 is SQVTM and CDR2 is ANQGSEA in the germline V gene. Trimming removed 7 bases from V and 3 bases from J; junction bases left unmatched: 3. As DNA, the CDR3 is TGCAGCGCCCGGGACAGGGGCTACGAGCAGTACTTC. Residues: CSARDRGYEQYF.

This chain uses TRBV21-1 with TRBJ2-3; the D segment call TRBD2 is taken from the table without a DNA check. TRBV21-1 is annotated as a pseudogene. This CDR3 has 18 residues. CDR3 sequence: CASSTGLAGAKGTDTQYF. The CDR3 DNA reads as TGTGCCAGCAGCACGGGACTAGCGGGAGCGAAGGGGACAGATACGCAGTATTTT.